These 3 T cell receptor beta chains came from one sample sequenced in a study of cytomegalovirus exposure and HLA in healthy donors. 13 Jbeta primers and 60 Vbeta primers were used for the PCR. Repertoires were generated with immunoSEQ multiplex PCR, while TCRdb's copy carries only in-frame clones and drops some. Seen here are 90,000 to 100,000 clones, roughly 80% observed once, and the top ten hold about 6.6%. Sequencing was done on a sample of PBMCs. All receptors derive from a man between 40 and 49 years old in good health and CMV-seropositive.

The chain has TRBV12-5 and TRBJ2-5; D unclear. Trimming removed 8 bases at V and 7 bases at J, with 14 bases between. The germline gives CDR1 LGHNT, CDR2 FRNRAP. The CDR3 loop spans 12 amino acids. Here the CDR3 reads CASSNSPRTQYF. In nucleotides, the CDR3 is TGTGCTAGTTCAAACAGCCCGAGGACCCAGTACTTC.

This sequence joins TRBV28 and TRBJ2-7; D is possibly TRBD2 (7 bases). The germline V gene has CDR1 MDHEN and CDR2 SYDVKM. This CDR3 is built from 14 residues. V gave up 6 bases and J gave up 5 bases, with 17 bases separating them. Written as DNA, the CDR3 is TGTGCCAGCAGGGAGGGGAGGGGGGACGACGAGCAGTACTTC. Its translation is CASREGRGDDEQYF.

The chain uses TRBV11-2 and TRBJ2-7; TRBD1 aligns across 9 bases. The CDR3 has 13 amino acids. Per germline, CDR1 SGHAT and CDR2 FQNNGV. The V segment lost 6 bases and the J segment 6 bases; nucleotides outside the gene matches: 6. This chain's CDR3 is CASSPQGAGEQYF. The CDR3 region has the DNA TGTGCCAGCAGTCCACAGGGGGCTGGCGAGCAGTACTTC. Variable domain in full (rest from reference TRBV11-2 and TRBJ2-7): EAGVAQSPRYKIIEKRQSVAFWCNPISGHATLYWYQQILGQGPKLLIQFQNNGVVDDSQLPKDRFSAERLKGVDSTLKIQPAKLEDSAVYLCASSPQGAGEQYFGPGTRLTVT.